This T cell receptor beta chain is drawn from a study of blood T cell repertoires in COVID-19. Study information: Spain, Italy and the United States supplied samples that represented acute and convalescent COVID-19.

The germline CDR1 and CDR2 sequences are SGHTA and FQGNSA. The CDR3 sequence is 16 residues long. V was cut by 0 bases and J by 1 base, with 10 bases left in between. The table came from immunoSEQ multiplex PCR; TCRdb's copy has only in-frame clones and leaves some out. The profile covers some 150,000 clones, with 86% appearing a single time and roughly 3.9% taken by the ten largest. Participants' reported clinical history set cohort assignment. Cohort 3 recovered donors had two negative PCRs, clearance, or symptom resolution. The sequencing sample was made of PBMCs or T cells enriched from blood (not recorded which). This chain connects TRBV7-2 to TRBJ1-3; D ambiguous. The clonotype was recovered from a man aged 50 to 59 who had recovered from COVID-19. The CDR3 DNA reads TGTGCCAGCAGCTTAGCGCCCCAACGGTCTGGAAACACCATATATTTT. Translated, it gives CASSLAPQRSGNTIYF. Using reference TRBV7-2 and TRBJ1-3 for the parts outside the CDR3, the full variable domain is GAGVSQSPSNKVTEKGKDVELRCDPISGHTALYWYRQSLGQGLEFLIYFQGNSAPDKSGLPSDRFSAERTGGSVSTLTIQRTQQEDSAVYLCASSLAPQRSGNTIYFGEGSWLTVV.